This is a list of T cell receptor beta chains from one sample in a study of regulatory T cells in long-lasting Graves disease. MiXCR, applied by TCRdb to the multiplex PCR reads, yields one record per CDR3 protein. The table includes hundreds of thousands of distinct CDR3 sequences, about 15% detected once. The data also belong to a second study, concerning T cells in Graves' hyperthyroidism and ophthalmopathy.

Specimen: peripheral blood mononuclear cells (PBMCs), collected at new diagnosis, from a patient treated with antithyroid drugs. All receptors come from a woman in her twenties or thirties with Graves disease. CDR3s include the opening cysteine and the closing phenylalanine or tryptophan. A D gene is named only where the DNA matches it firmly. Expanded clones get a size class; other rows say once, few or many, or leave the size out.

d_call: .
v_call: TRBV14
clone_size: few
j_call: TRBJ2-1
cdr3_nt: TGTGCCAGCAGCCAACCGTACAATGAGCAGTTCTTC
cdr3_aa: CASSQPYNEQFF

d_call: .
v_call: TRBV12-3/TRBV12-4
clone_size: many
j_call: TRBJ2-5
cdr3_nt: TGTGCCAGCAGTCCTGGAGCGGAAGAAGAGACCCAGTACTTC
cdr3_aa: CASSPGAEEETQYF

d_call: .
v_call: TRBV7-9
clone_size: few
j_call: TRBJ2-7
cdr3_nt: TGTGCCAGCAGCCCAGGCGTCGACGAGCAGTACTTC
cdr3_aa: CASSPGVDEQYF

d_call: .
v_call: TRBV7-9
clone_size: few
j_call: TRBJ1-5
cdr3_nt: TGTGCCAGCAGCCCCCCCGGGACGGGATCTCAGCCCCAGCATTTT
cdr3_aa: CASSPPGTGSQPQHF

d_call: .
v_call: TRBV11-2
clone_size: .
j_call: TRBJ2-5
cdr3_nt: TGTGCCAGCAGCTTAGCCGGACTTGGCAAGGAGACCCAGTACTTC
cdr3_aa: CASSLAGLGKETQYF

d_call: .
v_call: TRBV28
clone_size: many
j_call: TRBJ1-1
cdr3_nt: TGTGCCAGCAGGGTCGGAGGGGACACTGAAGCTTTCTTT
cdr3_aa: CASRVGGDTEAFF

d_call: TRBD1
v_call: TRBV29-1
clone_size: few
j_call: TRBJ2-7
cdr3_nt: TGCAGCGTTTTCGGGACAGGGGTTGACTCCTACGAGCAGTACTTC
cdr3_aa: CSVFGTGVDSYEQYF

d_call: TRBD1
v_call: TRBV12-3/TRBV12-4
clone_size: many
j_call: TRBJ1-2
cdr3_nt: TGTGCCAGCAACGATGCGGCAGGGGGCTATGGCTACACCTTC
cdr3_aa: CASNDAAGGYGYTF

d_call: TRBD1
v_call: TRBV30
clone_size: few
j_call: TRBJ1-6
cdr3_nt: TGTGCCTGGACCGGGACAGGCTATAATTCACCCCTCCACTTT
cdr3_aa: CAWTGTGYNSPLHF

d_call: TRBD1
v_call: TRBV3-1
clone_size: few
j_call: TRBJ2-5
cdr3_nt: TGTGCCAGCAGCCAAGGGCAGGGGGTCCAAGAGACCCAGTACTTC
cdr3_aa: CASSQGQGVQETQYF

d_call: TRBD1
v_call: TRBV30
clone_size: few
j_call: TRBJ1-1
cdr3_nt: TGTGCCTGGACAGGGGGGGTTGAAGCTTTCTTT
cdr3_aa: CAWTGGVEAFF

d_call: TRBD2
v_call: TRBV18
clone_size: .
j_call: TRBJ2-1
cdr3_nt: TGTGCCAGCTCAACAGGGCTAGCGGGGAGCTCCTACAATGAGCAGTTCTTC
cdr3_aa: CASSTGLAGSSYNEQFF

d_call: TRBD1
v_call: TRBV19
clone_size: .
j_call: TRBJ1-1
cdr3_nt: TGTGCCAGTGGGACAGGGTTCAGAGCTTTCTTT
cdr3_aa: CASGTGFRAFF

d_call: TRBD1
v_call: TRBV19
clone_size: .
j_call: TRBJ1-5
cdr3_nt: TGTGCCAGCAACGACAGGGGCAATCAGCCCCAGCATTTT
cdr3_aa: CASNDRGNQPQHF

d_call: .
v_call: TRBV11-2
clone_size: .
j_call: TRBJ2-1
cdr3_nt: TGTGCCAGCAGCTTAGCGATGGGAAAAAATGAGCAGTTCTTC
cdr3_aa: CASSLAMGKNEQFF

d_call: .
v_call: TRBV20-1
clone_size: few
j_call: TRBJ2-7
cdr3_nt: TGCAGTGCTAGAAATTTTCGGGGAAACCCATCCTACGAGCAGTACTTC
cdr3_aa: CSARNFRGNPSYEQYF

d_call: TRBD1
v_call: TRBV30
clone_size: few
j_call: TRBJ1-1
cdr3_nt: TGTGCCTGGGGTAGAACAGGGGGCACTGAAGCTTTCTTT
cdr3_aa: CAWGRTGGTEAFF

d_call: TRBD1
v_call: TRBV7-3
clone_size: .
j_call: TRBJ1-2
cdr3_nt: TGTGCCAGCAGCTTGGGACAGGGTAGTCCCGATGGCTACACCTTC
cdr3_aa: CASSLGQGSPDGYTF

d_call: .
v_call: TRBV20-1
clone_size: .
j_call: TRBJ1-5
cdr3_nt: TGCAGTGCTAGAGGTCTTGGGCGGGCAGGGGCGTTCCCCCAGCATTTT
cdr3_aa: CSARGLGRAGAFPQHF

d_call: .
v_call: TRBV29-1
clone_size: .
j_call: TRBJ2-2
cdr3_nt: TGCAGCGTTTCTGACACCCCTGGTTACACCGGGGAGCTGTTTTTT
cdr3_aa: CSVSDTPGYTGELFF

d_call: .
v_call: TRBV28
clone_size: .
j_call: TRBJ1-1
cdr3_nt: TGTGCCAGCATTGGTGTAGGAGGTGAAGCTTTCTTT
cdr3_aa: CASIGVGGEAFF

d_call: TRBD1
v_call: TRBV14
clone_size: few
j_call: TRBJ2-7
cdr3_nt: TGTGCCAGCAGCCCGGGACAGGGGGCAACCTACGAGCAGTACTTC
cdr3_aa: CASSPGQGATYEQYF

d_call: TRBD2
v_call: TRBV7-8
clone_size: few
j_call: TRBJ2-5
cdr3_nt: TGTGCCAGCAGCCCGCGACTAGCGCGGGAAGAGACCCAGTACTTC
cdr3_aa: CASSPRLAREETQYF

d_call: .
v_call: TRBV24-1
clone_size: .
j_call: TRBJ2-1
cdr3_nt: TGTGCCACCAGTGACAGGAGAAGCCCCTACAATGAGCAGTTCTTC
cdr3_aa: CATSDRRSPYNEQFF

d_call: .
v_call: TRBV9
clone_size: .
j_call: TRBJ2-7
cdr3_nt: TGTGCCAGCAACCGGGATCCTACGGGGGACGAGCAGTACTTC
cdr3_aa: CASNRDPTGDEQYF

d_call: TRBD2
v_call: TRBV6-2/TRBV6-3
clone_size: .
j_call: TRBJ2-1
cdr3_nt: TGTGCCAGCAGTGACGGGGGGGCGCGTCGGGAGCAGTTCTTC
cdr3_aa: CASSDGGARREQFF

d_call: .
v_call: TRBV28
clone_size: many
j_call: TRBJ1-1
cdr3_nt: TGTGCCAGCAGTTTAGTCTCAGGGCCCCTCATCCTTATGAACACTGAAGCTTTCTTT
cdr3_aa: CASSLVSGPLILMNTEAFF

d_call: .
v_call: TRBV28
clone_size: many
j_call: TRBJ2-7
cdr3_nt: TGTGCCAGCAGCTCGCCGTTTGGGACCTACGAGCAGTACTTC
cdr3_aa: CASSSPFGTYEQYF

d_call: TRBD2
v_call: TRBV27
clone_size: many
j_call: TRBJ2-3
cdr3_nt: TGTGCCAGCAGTTTGGGGACTAGCGGCGGTTTGAACACAGATACGCAGTATTTT
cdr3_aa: CASSLGTSGGLNTDTQYF

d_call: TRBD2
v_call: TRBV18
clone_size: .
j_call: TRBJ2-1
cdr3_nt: TGTGCCAGCTCACCAAGGTTATCTAGCGGCTCCTACAATGAGCAGTTCTTC
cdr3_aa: CASSPRLSSGSYNEQFF

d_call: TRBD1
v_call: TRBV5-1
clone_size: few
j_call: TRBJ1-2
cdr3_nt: TGCGCCAGCAGCATCGAGCACGACAGGGGGCCTTCTAACTATGGCTACACCTTC
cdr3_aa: CASSIEHDRGPSNYGYTF

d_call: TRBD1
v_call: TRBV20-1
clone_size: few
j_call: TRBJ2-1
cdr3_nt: TGCAGTGCTAAGACAGGGGGCGCGTACAATGAGCAGTTCTTC
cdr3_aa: CSAKTGGAYNEQFF

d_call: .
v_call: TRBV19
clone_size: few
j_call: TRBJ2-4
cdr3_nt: TGTGCCAGTAGTCCGGTTACTGCCGCAGATATAGCCAAAAACATTCAGTACTTC
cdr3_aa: CASSPVTAADIAKNIQYF

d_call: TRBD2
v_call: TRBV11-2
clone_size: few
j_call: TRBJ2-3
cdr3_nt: TGTGCCAGCAGCGTCTCTAGCGGAGACACAGATACGCAGTATTTT
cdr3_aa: CASSVSSGDTDTQYF

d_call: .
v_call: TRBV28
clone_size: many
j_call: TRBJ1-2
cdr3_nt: TGTGCCAGCAGCCAGGGAACGTATGGCTACACCTTC
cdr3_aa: CASSQGTYGYTF

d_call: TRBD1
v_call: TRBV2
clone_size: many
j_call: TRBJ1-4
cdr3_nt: TGTGCCAGCGTCGACAGGGCTCATGGAGAAAAACTGTTTTTT
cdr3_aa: CASVDRAHGEKLFF

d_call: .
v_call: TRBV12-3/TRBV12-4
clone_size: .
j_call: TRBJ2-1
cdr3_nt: TGTGCCAGCGGCCCCGAAGTGCAGTCCAGTGAGCAGTTCTTC
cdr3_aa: CASGPEVQSSEQFF

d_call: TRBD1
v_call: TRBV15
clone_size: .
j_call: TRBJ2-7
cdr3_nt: TGTGCCACCAGCAGACCGGGACAGGGCTTCTACGAGCAGTACTTC
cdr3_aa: CATSRPGQGFYEQYF

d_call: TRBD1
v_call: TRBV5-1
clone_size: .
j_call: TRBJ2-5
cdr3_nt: TGTGCCAGCAGCTTGAAGGGGACAGGGTTTCGGGTACGGGAGACCCAGTACTTC
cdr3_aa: CASSLKGTGFRVRETQYF

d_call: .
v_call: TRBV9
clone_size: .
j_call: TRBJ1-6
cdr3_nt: TGTGCCAGCAGCGTATACGGGGGGGATAATTCACCCCTCCACTTT
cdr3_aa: CASSVYGGDNSPLHF

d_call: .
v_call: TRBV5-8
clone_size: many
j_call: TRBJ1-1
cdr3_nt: TGTGCCAGCAGCTTCACCACGAACACTGAAGCTTTCTTT
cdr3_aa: CASSFTTNTEAFF

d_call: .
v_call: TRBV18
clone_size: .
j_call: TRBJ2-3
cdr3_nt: TGTGCCAGCTCACCTTCACATGATACGCAGTATTTT
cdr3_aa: CASSPSHDTQYF

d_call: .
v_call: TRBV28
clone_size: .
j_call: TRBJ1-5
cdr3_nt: TGTGCCAGCAGTTTAGATCAAGGCAATCAGCCCCAGCATTTT
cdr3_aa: CASSLDQGNQPQHF

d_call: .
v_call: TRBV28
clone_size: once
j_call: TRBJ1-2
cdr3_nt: TGTGCCAGCGAAGGCAACTATGGCTACACCTTC
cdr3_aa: CASEGNYGYTF

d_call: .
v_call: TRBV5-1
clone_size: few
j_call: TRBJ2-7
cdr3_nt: TGCGCCAGCAGCAAAGACCAACGCTGGGGCGACGAGCAGTACTTC
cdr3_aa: CASSKDQRWGDEQYF

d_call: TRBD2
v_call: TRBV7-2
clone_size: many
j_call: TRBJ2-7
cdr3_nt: TGTGCCAGCAGCTTTCCCACTAGCGGGACGGGCGAGCAGTACTTC
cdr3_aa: CASSFPTSGTGEQYF

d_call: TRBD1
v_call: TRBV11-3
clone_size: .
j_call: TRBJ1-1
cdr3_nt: TGTGCCAGCAGCGAGCCGGGACAGGAGGATTTTGCTTTCTTT
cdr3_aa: CASSEPGQEDFAFF

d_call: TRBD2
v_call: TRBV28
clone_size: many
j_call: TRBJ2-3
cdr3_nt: TGTGCCAGCCCACCGAAAGCGGGGGACACAGATACGCAGTATTTT
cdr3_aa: CASPPKAGDTDTQYF

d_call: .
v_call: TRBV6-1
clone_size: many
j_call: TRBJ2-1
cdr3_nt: TGTGCCAGCGGCACATCTTGGGCCGCGAGAAACAATGAGCAGTTCTTC
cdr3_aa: CASGTSWAARNNEQFF

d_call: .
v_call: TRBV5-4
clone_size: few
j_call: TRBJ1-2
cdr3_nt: TGTGCCAGCAGCTTGGATGGGGCATACTCCTATGGCTACACCTTC
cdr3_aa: CASSLDGAYSYGYTF

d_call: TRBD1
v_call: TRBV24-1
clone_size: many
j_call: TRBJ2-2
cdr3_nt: TGTGCCACCCGGGACAGGGGCACCGGGGAGCTGTTTTTT
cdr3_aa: CATRDRGTGELFF